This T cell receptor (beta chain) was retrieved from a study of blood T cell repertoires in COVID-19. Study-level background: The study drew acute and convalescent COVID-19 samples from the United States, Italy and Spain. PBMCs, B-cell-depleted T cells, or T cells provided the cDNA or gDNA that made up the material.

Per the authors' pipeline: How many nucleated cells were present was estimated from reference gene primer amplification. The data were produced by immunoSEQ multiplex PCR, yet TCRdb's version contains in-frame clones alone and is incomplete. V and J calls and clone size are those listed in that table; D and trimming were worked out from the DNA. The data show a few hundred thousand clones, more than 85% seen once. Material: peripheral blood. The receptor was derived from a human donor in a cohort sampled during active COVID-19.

CDR3 region: CASSQRTGGNQPQHF. DNA of the CDR3: TGCGCCAGCAGCCAACGGACAGGGGGCAATCAGCCCCAGCATTTT. This chain connects TRBV4-1 to TRBJ1-5; TRBD1 matches at 9 bases. The V gene's germline CDR1 is MGHRA and CDR2 YSYEKL. The CDR3 has 15 residues. J lost 2 bases, V lost 2 bases, and 1 base had no gene match.